What follows describes a single T cell receptor beta chain. Expressed TCRB transcripts were sequenced after all isolated RNA was converted to cDNA. TCRdb's copy holds only in-frame clones and misses some; the assay was immunoSEQ multiplex PCR. This sample yields 900,000 or so clones, of which roughly a sixth are seen a single time; 0.023% belongs to the top ten. The data were obtained in a study of beta chain features in type 1 diabetes. Trimming took 5 bases from V and 4 from J, leaving 15 bases between them. The CDR3 extends over 15 amino acids. Germline CDR1 MNHEY, CDR2 SVGAGI. The V gene is TRBV6-5, the J gene TRBJ1-5, with unresolved D. This receptor was identified in a woman aged 18 to 35 in good health. Source material: naive CD4+ T cells from blood. CDR3 DNA sequence: TGTGCCAGCAGTCAAGGCGGGGTGATTAATCAGCCCCAGCATTTT. This translates into CASSQGGVINQPQHF.